The clone carrying this T cell receptor beta chain was observed a few times. The antigen remains undetermined. This sample is part of a study of T cell responses to AZD1222 COVID-19 vaccine. V gave up 5 bases and J gave up 9 bases, with 8 bases separating them. The CDR3 covers 12 residues. Looked up from germline, CDR1 is MGHRA and CDR2 is YSYEKL. Study-level findings and limits: Spike-specific TCR repertoires showed rising breadth and depth after two AZD1222 doses. Repertoires were sampled only after the peak T cell response. Baseline testing showed seropositivity in only six or seven AZD1222 recipients.

TCRdb's table, derived via immunoSEQ multiplex PCR, lists solely in-frame clones and lacks some. The sample holds about 140,000 clones; roughly 90% are singletons and the top ten take around 1.3%. The clonotype comes from an adult in good health. Here the sequenced sample was peripheral blood, taken on day 0 of AZD1222 vaccination. The V gene is TRBV4-1, the J gene TRBJ1-6, with no clear D. The CDR3 sequence: CASSKEGSPLHF. CDR3 DNA sequence: TGCGCCAGCAGCAAGGAAGGTTCACCCCTCCACTTT.